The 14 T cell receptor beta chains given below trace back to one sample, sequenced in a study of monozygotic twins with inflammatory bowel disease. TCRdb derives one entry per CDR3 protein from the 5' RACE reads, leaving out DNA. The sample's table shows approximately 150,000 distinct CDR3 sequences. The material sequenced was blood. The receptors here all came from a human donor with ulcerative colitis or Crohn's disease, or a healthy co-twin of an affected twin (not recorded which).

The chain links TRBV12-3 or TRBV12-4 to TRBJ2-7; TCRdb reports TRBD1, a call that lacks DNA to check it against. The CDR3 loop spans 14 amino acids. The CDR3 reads CASSRGTGISEQYF.

Here the CDR3 reads CASSGGPANTGELFF. The chain carries TRBV7-6 and TRBJ2-2. The CDR3 is 15 residues long. CDR1 and CDR2 (germline): SGHVS, FNYEAQ.

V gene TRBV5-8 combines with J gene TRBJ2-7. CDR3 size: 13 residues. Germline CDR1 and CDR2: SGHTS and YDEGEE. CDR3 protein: CASRNYGPYEQYF. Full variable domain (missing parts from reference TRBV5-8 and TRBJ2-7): EAGVTQSPTHLIKTRGQQATLRCSPISGHTSVYWYQQALGLGLQFLLWYDEGEERNRGNFPPRFSGRQFPNYSSELNVNALELEDSALYLCASRNYGPYEQYFGPGTRLTVT.

The CDR3 protein is CASSSAGLVTNTQYF. This chain links TRBV7-2 with TRBJ2-3; TCRdb selects TRBD2, and the lack of DNA leaves this call unchecked. The CDR3 covers 15 residues. Germline-derived CDR1 and CDR2 are SGHTA and FQGNSA.

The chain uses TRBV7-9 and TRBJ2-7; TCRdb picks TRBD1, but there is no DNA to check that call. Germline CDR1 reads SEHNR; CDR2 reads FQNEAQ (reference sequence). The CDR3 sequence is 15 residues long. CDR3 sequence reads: CASSSRQGNFYEQYF.

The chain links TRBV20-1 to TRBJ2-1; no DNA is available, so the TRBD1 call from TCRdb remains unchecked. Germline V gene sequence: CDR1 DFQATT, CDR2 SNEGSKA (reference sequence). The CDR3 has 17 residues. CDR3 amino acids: CSASGVAVSLSYNEQFF.

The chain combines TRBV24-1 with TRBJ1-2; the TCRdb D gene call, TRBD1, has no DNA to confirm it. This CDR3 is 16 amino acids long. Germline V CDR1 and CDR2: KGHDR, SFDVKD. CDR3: CATSDIRGTPVHGYTF.

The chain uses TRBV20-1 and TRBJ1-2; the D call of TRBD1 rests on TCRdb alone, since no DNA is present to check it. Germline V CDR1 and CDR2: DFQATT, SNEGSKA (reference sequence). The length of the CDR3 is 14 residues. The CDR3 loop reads CSARTPPLNYGYTF.

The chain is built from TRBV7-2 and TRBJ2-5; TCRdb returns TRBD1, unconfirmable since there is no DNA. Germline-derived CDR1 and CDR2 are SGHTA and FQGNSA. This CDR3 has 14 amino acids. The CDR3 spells CASTPGQGQETQYF.

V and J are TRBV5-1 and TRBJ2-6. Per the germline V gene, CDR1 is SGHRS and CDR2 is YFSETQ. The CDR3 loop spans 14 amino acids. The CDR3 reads CASNEVSGANGLTF.

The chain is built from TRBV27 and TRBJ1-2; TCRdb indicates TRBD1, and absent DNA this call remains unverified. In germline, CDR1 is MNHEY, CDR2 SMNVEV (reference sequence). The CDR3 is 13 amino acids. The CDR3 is CASRADSYYGYTF.

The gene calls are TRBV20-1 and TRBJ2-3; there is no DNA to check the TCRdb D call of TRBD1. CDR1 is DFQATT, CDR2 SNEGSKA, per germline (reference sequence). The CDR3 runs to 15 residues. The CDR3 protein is CSGRLIGGSTDTQYF.

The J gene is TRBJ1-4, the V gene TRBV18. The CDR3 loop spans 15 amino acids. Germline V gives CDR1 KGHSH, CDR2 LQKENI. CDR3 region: CASSPRQAGSEKLFF.

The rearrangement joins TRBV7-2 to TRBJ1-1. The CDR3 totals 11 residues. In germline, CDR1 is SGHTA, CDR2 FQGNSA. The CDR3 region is CASSPRWEAFF.